This TCR beta chain was captured in a study of shared clonotypes between healthy human individuals. This table comes from immunoSEQ multiplex PCR, and its TCRdb copy is limited to in-frame clones, with some not included. The sample lists 550,000 to 850,000 clones, around 67% seen once, with about 1.8% in the top ten. The sequencing sample was made of memory CD4+ T cells sorted from blood. The subset here: CD45RA-negative fraction. This TCR was recovered from a woman under 40 in good health.

The CDR3 DNA follows: TGTGCCAGCAGCGTAGCTCCAGGGGGTCCTTATGAGCAGTTCTTC. Its translation is CASSVAPGGPYEQFF. The V gene is TRBV9, the J gene TRBJ2-1; 7 bases line up with TRBD1. Germline trimming cut 0 bases from V and 8 bases from J; bases unmatched to any gene: 8. The germline V gene has CDR1 SGDLS and CDR2 YYNGEE. CDR3 length: 15 amino acids. The entire variable domain, with the rest obtained from reference TRBV9 and TRBJ2-1, is as follows: DSGVTQTPKHLITATGQRVTLRCSPRSGDLSVYWYQQSLDQGLQFLIQYYNGEERAKGNILERFSAQQFPDLHSELNLSSLELGDSALYFCASSVAPGGPYEQFFGPGTRLTVL.